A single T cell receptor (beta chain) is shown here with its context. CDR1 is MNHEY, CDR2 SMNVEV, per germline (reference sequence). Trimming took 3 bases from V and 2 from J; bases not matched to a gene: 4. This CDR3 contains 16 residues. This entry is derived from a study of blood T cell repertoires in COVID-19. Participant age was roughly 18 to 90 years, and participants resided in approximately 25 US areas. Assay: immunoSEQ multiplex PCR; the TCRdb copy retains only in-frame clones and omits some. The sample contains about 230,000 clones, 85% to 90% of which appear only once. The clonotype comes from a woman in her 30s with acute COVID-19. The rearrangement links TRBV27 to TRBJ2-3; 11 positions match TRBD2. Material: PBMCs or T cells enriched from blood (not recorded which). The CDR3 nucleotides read TGTGCCAGCAGTTTTCTAGCGGGGGGCCTCACAGATACGCAGTATTTT. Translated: CASSFLAGGLTDTQYF.